The 17 T cell receptor beta chains presented below share a single source sample, sequenced in a study of blood T cell repertoires in COVID-19. Produced via immunoSEQ multiplex PCR; TCRdb's table is partial and in-frame only. The data hold approximately 300,000 clones, with 87% observed a single time. Sequences were obtained from peripheral blood. All receptors come from a man aged 45 to 65 with active or convalescent COVID-19.

The V gene is TRBV10-3, the J gene TRBJ1-6; 11 bases are a match to TRBD1. J was trimmed by 0 bases and V by 5 bases; bases with no gene match: 9. CDR1 ENHRY and CDR2 SYGVKD come from the germline V gene. The CDR3 is made up of 19 amino acids. CDR3 coding DNA: TGTGCCATCAGTCCCCGGGACAGGGGGGTAAGCTCCTATAATTCACCCCTCCACTTT. It yields the protein CAISPRDRGVSSYNSPLHF.

The CDR3 sequence: CATSRDRATGNYGYTF. In nucleotides, the CDR3 is TGTGCCACCAGCAGAGATCGCGCCACAGGGAATTATGGCTACACCTTC. V is TRBV15 and J is TRBJ1-2, with D perhaps matching TRBD1 (6 bases). The V gene lost 0 bases and the J gene lost 5 bases, with 16 bases spanning the gap. From germline, CDR1 is LNHNV and CDR2 YYDKDF (reference sequence). This CDR3 comprises 16 residues. Full variable domain (outside the CDR3, taken from reference TRBV15 and TRBJ1-2): DAMVIQNPRYQVTQFGKPVTLSCSQTLNHNVMYWYQQKSSQAPKLLFHYYDKDFNNEADTPDNFQSRRPNTSFCFLDIRSPGLGDTAMYLCATSRDRATGNYGYTFGSGTRLTVV.

The rearrangement links TRBV9 to TRBJ1-6; D may be TRBD1 (6 bases). Germline V CDR1 and CDR2: SGDLS, YYNGEE. Trimming took off 3 bases at V and 8 bases at J, with 15 bases between the two ends. There are 15 residues in the CDR3. The CDR3 protein is CASSAGQLGHSPLHF. In DNA form, the CDR3 reads TGTGCCAGCAGCGCTGGACAGCTCGGACATTCACCCCTCCACTTT.

The CDR3 reads CASSLSSFSYNEQFF. The DNA for the CDR3 is TGTGCCAGCAGTTTGTCTAGTTTTTCCTACAATGAGCAGTTCTTC. The rearrangement joins TRBV27 to TRBJ2-1, with D uncertain. V gave up 3 bases and J gave up 1 base, with 10 bases separating them. Germline CDR1 MNHEY, CDR2 SMNVEV (reference sequence). This CDR3 region has 15 residues.

The V and J genes are TRBV6-5 and TRBJ1-4; no firm D call. Trimming took 2 bases from V and 4 from J, leaving 14 bases between them. CDR1 and CDR2 (germline): MNHEY, SVGAGI. The CDR3 runs 16 residues. Here the CDR3 reads CASSYHLGRGNEKLFF. CDR3 sequence (DNA): TGTGCCAGCAGTTACCATCTAGGACGGGGTAATGAAAAACTGTTTTTT.

This rearrangement joins TRBV7-9 to TRBJ1-1; the D is unclear. Trimming stripped 6 bases from V and 0 bases from J, with 14 bases between. Per the germline V gene, CDR1 is SEHNR and CDR2 is FQNEAQ (reference sequence). The CDR3 runs 15 residues. In DNA, the CDR3 is TGTGCCAGCAGGCACGCAAGGGAGGTGAACACTGAAGCTTTCTTT. It is translated as CASRHAREVNTEAFF.

V usage is TRBV3-1 (or the pseudogene TRBV3-2) and J usage is TRBJ1-5, with TRBD1 identical over 9 bases. Unmatched junction bases numbered 11, after V lost 4 bases and J lost 7 bases. The germline gives CDR1 LGHDT, CDR2 YNNKEL (reference sequence). CDR3 length: 16 amino acids. Here the CDR3 reads CASSPRDRVVGQPQHF. DNA for the CDR3: TGTGCCAGCAGCCCGCGGGACAGGGTTGTGGGGCAGCCCCAGCATTTT.

This clone was found once. The chain carries TRBV2 and TRBJ1-2, with 7 bases lining up with TRBD1. V lost 4 bases to trimming and J lost 8 bases; unmatched junction nucleotides: 10. Germline values: CDR1 SNHLY, CDR2 FYNNEI. The CDR3 loop spans 14 amino acids. This chain's CDR3 is CASSGPIDRVGYTF. The CDR3 nucleotides read TGTGCCAGCAGTGGACCTATAGACAGGGTCGGCTACACCTTC.

V is TRBV6-2 or TRBV6-3 and J is TRBJ1-2; TRBD1 aligns across 11 bases. Germline assignment: CDR1 MNHEY and CDR2 SVGEGT. The CDR3 length is 16 residues. V lost 5 bases to trimming and J lost 7 bases; unmatched junction nucleotides: 12. The CDR3 is CASSLAFVGQGAGYTF. The CDR3 nucleotides read TGTGCCAGCAGTCTCGCTTTCGTCGGACAGGGGGCTGGCTACACCTTC.

V is TRBV11-2 and J is TRBJ2-7; D is undetermined. The CDR3 has 11 amino acids. V was pared by 3 bases and J by 3 bases, with 3 bases between. Germline CDR1 is SGHAT and CDR2 is FQNNGV. The CDR3 loop reads CASSLYYEQYF. The CDR3 DNA sequence: TGTGCCAGCAGCTTGTACTACGAGCAGTACTTC.

The rearrangement links TRBV3-1 (or the pseudogene TRBV3-2) to TRBJ2-7; maybe TRBD1 (5 bases). From germline, CDR1 is LGHDT and CDR2 YNNKEL (reference sequence). The CDR3 runs 14 residues. V was cut by 1 base and J by 4 bases, with 11 bases left in between. CDR3 sequence (DNA): TGTGCCAGCAGCCAAGGGCAGGGTTTTTACGAGCAGTACTTC. This codes for CASSQGQGFYEQYF.

The CDR3: CASSRRLFTDTQYF. CDR3 nucleotides: TGCGCCAGCAGCCGGAGACTTTTCACAGATACGCAGTATTTT. V gene TRBV5-1 combines with J gene TRBJ2-3; no reliable D call. This CDR3 comprises 14 residues. V lost 4 bases, J lost 2 bases, and 11 bases lay in between. CDR1 SGHRS and CDR2 YFSETQ come from the germline V gene.

The chain is built from TRBV5-5 and TRBJ2-3; perhaps TRBD2 as D (6 bases). Per the germline V gene, CDR1 is SGHKS and CDR2 is YYEKEE (reference sequence). The CDR3 is 16 amino acids. Deletions cut 1 base from V and 1 base from J, with 13 bases between. CDR3 in amino acids: CASSLMRLDGTDTQYF. CDR3 coding DNA: TGTGCCAGCAGCTTGATGCGACTAGACGGCACAGATACGCAGTATTTT.

V usage is TRBV4-2 and J usage is TRBJ2-7, with 8 bases matching TRBD1. This CDR3 contains 14 residues. In germline, CDR1 is LGHNA, CDR2 YNFKEQ. Trimming took 4 bases from V and 3 from J; bases not matched to a gene: 5. CDR3 coding DNA: TGTGCCAGCAGCCGAGGACAGGGAAGCTACGAGCAGTACTTC. This gives the protein CASSRGQGSYEQYF.

The V call is TRBV18, the J call TRBJ1-6; D remains unclear. CDR3 size: 16 residues. Trimming removed 2 bases at V and 8 bases at J, with 16 bases between. The germline CDR1 and CDR2 sequences are KGHSH and LQKENI. This CDR3 reads CASSPIPPGVDSPLHF. In DNA, the CDR3 is TGTGCCAGCTCACCAATCCCGCCGGGAGTGGATTCACCCCTCCACTTT.

The V gene is TRBV4-1, the J gene TRBJ2-7; perhaps TRBD2 as D (5 bases). This CDR3 comprises 16 residues. Trimming took 0 bases from V and 3 from J, leaving 15 bases between them. Germline V lookup: CDR1 MGHRA, CDR2 YSYEKL. For the CDR3, the DNA is TGCGCCAGCAGCCAAGATGCGAGCGGATCCCTCTACGAGCAGTACTTC. This sequence encodes CASSQDASGSLYEQYF.

This rearrangement joins TRBV19 to TRBJ1-5; tentatively, D is TRBD1 (6 bases). This CDR3 spans 14 amino acids. CDR1 is LNHDA, CDR2 SQIVND, per germline (reference sequence). Trimming shortened V by 6 bases and J by 3 bases, and 12 bases separated the two germline ends. CDR3: CASSPGVFNQPQHF. CDR3 DNA: TGTGCCAGTAGCCCAGGGGTATTCAATCAGCCCCAGCATTTT.